The next 30 T cell receptor beta chains were all read from a single sample in a study of glioma-infiltrating T cells. Using RNA template, CDR3s of TCR alpha and beta were amplified with iRepertoire arm-PCR. TCRdb fed the multiplex PCR reads into MiXCR, producing one record per CDR3 protein. Of some 180,000 distinct CDR3 sequences listed, around 30% are singletons. Source material: glioma tissue, nonneoplastic brain tissue, or PBMCs (not recorded which). The source of these receptors is a human donor with low-grade glioma or glioblastoma, undergoing nonglioma brain surgery, or in good health (not recorded which).

To note about this clonotype: Possible read error: a much larger clone is one base away. The genes are TRBV12-3 or TRBV12-4 and TRBJ2-5; the D call may be TRBD1 or TRBD2 (5 bases each). The CDR3 runs 14 residues. The CDR3 here is CASSPGPSQETKYF. In nucleotides, the CDR3 is TGTGCCAGCAGCCCGGGGCCTTCACAAGAGACCAAGTACTTC.

J is TRBJ2-3 and V is TRBV4-2, with 8 bases lining up with TRBD2. The CDR3 contains 17 residues. V gave up 0 bases and J gave up 2 bases; unmatched junction bases: 7. The germline gives CDR1 LGHNA, CDR2 YNFKEQ. Here the CDR3 reads CASSQDCIAGYTDTQYF. CDR3 coding DNA: TGTGCCAGCAGCCAAGATTGTATAGCGGGATACACAGATACGCAGTATTTT.

The chain is built from TRBV4-1 and TRBJ2-3, with D possibly being TRBD1 (6 bases). This CDR3 region has 13 residues. Germline values: CDR1 MGHRA, CDR2 YSYEKL. CDR3: CVSSQGGRDTQYF. For the CDR3, the DNA is TGCGTTAGCAGCCAAGGGGGACGGGATACGCAGTATTTT.

The chain uses TRBV2 and TRBJ2-7; TRBD2 might be the D (6 bases). From germline, CDR1 is SNHLY and CDR2 FYNNEI. V was trimmed by 6 bases and J by 2 bases, leaving 14 bases between them. There are 14 residues in the CDR3. The CDR3 spells CASRRGGATYEQYF. The CDR3 region has the DNA TGTGCCAGCAGACGCGGAGGGGCCACCTACGAGCAGTACTTC.

The sample holds many counts of this clonotype. The V gene is TRBV20-1, the J gene TRBJ2-1; 7 bases agree with TRBD2. Germline CDR1 is DFQATT and CDR2 is SNEGSKA (reference sequence). V gave up 5 bases and J gave up 4 bases; unmatched junction bases: 5. The CDR3 length is 13 residues. The CDR3 sequence: CSAGEGWYNEQFF. CDR3 coding DNA: TGCAGTGCTGGGGAGGGGTGGTACAATGAGCAGTTCTTC.

V is TRBV12-3 or TRBV12-4 and J is TRBJ1-1; D may be TRBD1 (5 bases). Trimming stripped 6 bases from V and 1 base from J, with 15 bases between. This CDR3 is built from 15 residues. CDR3 sequence (DNA): TGTGCCAGCAGCCGCCCTCAGGGCCCGAACACTGAAGCTTTCTTT. This gives the protein CASSRPQGPNTEAFF.

The V and J genes are TRBV5-1 and TRBJ1-2; 9 nucleotides line up with TRBD1. Germline CDR1 SGHRS, CDR2 YFSETQ. J gave up 4 bases and V 3 bases, and 10 bases lay outside the gene matches. This CDR3 is 16 amino acids long. The CDR3 DNA reads TGCGCCAGCAGCTGGCCCGAGGGACAGGGCGGCTATGGCTACACCTTC. It codes for CASSWPEGQGGYGYTF.

The rearrangement joins TRBV30 to TRBJ2-1; TRBD2 matches 11 bases. Germline lookup yields CDR1 GTSNPN and CDR2 SVGIG (reference sequence). The CDR3 spans 15 residues. After removal of 0 bases from V and 4 bases from J, the junction contained 2 bases not matched to a gene. DNA for the CDR3: TGTGCCTGGAGTGTACTAGCGGGAGCTTACAATGAGCAGTTCTTC. It encodes CAWSVLAGAYNEQFF.

The rearrangement joins TRBV19 to TRBJ1-2, with 9 positions matching TRBD1. Germline V gene data show CDR1 as LNHDA and CDR2 as SQIVND (reference sequence). The CDR3 is 15 amino acids. V lost 5 bases and J lost 4; bases outside the gene matches: 8. The CDR3, as DNA: TGTGCCAGTAGTGAACAGGGGGCATCGGGCTATGGCTACACCTTC. Protein product: CASSEQGASGYGYTF.

This clonotype was seen repeatedly, ten times or more. The chain carries TRBV27 and TRBJ2-1, with D perhaps assigned TRBD1 or TRBD2 (6 bases each). Deletions cut 3 bases from V and 3 bases from J, with 15 bases between. This CDR3 contains 16 residues. Germline V gene lookup returns CDR1 MNHEY and CDR2 SMNVEV (reference sequence). This chain's CDR3 is CASSFEGGSGYNEQFF. The CDR3 coding sequence is TGTGCCAGCAGTTTTGAGGGGGGCTCGGGCTACAATGAGCAGTTCTTC.

This clonotype was observed many times. This chain connects TRBV4-1 to TRBJ1-1; no definite D call. The CDR3 is 15 residues long. The V gene's germline CDR1 is MGHRA and CDR2 YSYEKL. V shed 1 base and J shed 0 bases, with 9 bases lying between them. CDR3 amino acids: CASSQVGGLNTEAFF. The CDR3 coding sequence is TGCGCCAGCAGCCAAGTCGGAGGCCTGAACACTGAAGCTTTCTTT.

Concerning this clonotype itself: This likely comes from a read error, as the CDR3 has no conserved phenylalanine or tryptophan at its end. This rearrangement joins TRBV27 to TRBJ2-2; TRBD1 aligns across 10 bases. The germline gives CDR1 MNHEY, CDR2 SMNVEV (reference sequence). J was trimmed by 8 bases and V by 11 bases; bases with no gene match: 17. The CDR3 length is 16 residues. The CDR3 nucleotides read TGTGCCCGCACCGTAACCGGGACAGGGGTAAGAGGGGAGCTGTTTGTT. Protein: CARTVTGTGVRGELFV.

With regard to this clonotype: A much bigger clone sits one base away, suggesting this may be a read error. The chain is built from TRBV20-1 and TRBJ2-2; D is possibly TRBD1 or TRBD2 (5 bases each). Germline CDR1 is DFQATT and CDR2 is SNEGSKA (reference sequence). The CDR3 is made up of 14 amino acids. CDR3 region: CSASGTINTGEPFF. DNA for the CDR3: TGCAGTGCTAGCGGGACGATAAACACCGGGGAGCCGTTTTTT.

In this sample, this clonotype turned up many times. The rearrangement links TRBV18 to TRBJ1-6; 8 bases are a match to TRBD1. The J segment lost 7 bases and the V segment lost 4 bases, leaving 3 bases of the junction unmatched. The germline V gene has CDR1 KGHSH and CDR2 LQKENI. The CDR3 contains 14 residues. The chain's CDR3 is CASSQQGDNSPLHF. The CDR3 DNA follows: TGTGCCAGCTCACAACAGGGGGACAATTCACCCCTCCACTTT. Variable domain in full (rest from reference TRBV18 and TRBJ1-6): NAGVMQNPRHLVRRRGQEARLRCSPMKGHSHVYWYRQLPEEGLKFMVYLQKENIIDESGMPKERFSAEFPKEGPSILRIQQVVRGDSAAYFCASSQQGDNSPLHFGNGTRLTVT.

In its sample, this clonotype was seen many times. CDR3 nucleotides: TGTGCCAGCAGTTCACTGACAGGGGAAGAGACCCAGTACTTC. Its translation: CASSSLTGEETQYF. The chain recombines TRBV27 with TRBJ2-5; 8 bases are shared with TRBD1. In germline, CDR1 is MNHEY, CDR2 SMNVEV (reference sequence). The CDR3 runs to 14 residues. J lost 3 bases, V lost 4 bases, and 4 bases had no gene match.

This clonotype was observed at least ten times. The rearrangement links TRBV20-1 to TRBJ1-3; D is ambiguous. The germline V gene encodes CDR1 DFQATT and CDR2 SNEGSKA (reference sequence). This CDR3 is built from 15 residues. Deletions cut 6 bases from V and 0 bases from J, with 15 bases between. The CDR3 DNA reads TGCAGTGCCTGGGGATTTGGGCTCTCTGGAAACACCATATATTTT. Its translation: CSAWGFGLSGNTIYF.

This clonotype has a count of ten or more. The chain joins TRBV20-1 to TRBJ2-5; tentative D call: TRBD1 (6 bases). The CDR3 covers 15 residues. Germline V gives CDR1 DFQATT, CDR2 SNEGSKA (reference sequence). V gave up 0 bases and J gave up 2 bases, with 13 bases separating them. Here the CDR3 reads CSARDRRGTQETQYF. The CDR3 DNA is TGCAGTGCTAGAGACAGGCGTGGGACACAAGAGACCCAGTACTTC.

This clonotype was seen a handful of times. This chain joins TRBV19 and TRBJ2-3; 7 positions agree with TRBD1. CDR1 and CDR2 from the germline V gene are LNHDA and SQIVND (reference sequence). The CDR3 covers 15 residues. V lost 6 bases and J lost 2; bases outside the gene matches: 8. The CDR3 reads CASSNRGLITDTQYF. The DNA for the CDR3 is TGTGCCAGTAGCAACAGGGGATTGATCACAGATACGCAGTATTTT.

J is TRBJ1-1 and V is TRBV6-2 or TRBV6-3; D possibly corresponds to TRBD1 (5 bases). Trimming took 5 bases from V and 5 from J, leaving 15 bases between them. The CDR3 consists of 14 residues. Germline V gene data show CDR1 as MNHEY and CDR2 as SVGEGT. CDR3 in DNA: TGTGCCAGCAGTGTCCAGGGACGGAAGACTGAAGCTTTCTTT. Its protein is CASSVQGRKTEAFF.

This clonotype turned up a few times. The V gene is TRBV12-3 or TRBV12-4, the J gene TRBJ1-4; D remains unclear. The CDR3 runs to 14 residues. Deletions cut 1 base from V and 8 bases from J, with 11 bases between. CDR3 bases: TGTGCCAGCAGTTTAGGCAGGCGGGTAGAAAAACTGTTTTTT. It yields the protein CASSLGRRVEKLFF.

This clonotype was found many times. The rearrangement uses TRBV24-1 and TRBJ2-3, with TRBD2 as a possible D gene (6 bases). The CDR3 length is 13 residues. The germline V and J ends were trimmed by 3 bases and 7 bases, with 10 bases remaining between them. The germline CDR1 and CDR2 sequences are KGHDR and SFDVKD. The CDR3 sequence is CATSDAGRNTQYF. The CDR3 DNA follows: TGTGCCACCAGTGATGCGGGACGGAATACGCAGTATTTT.

This clonotype was seen ten or more times. This chain uses TRBV28 with TRBJ2-5, with TRBD2 matching 8 bases. V shed 5 bases and J 5 bases; nucleotides not matched to a gene: 4. The germline V gene encodes CDR1 MDHEN and CDR2 SYDVKM. The CDR3 loop spans 13 amino acids. In DNA, the CDR3 is TGTGCCAGCAGTAGCGGGAGAATCGAGACCCAGTACTTC. It is translated as CASSSGRIETQYF.

Turning to this clonotype: A much larger clone sits a single nucleotide away, making a read error possible. This chain uses TRBV4-3 with TRBJ2-5; 8 bases line up with TRBD2. The V gene's germline CDR1 is LGHNA and CDR2 YSLEER. Unmatched junction bases numbered 6, after V lost 5 bases and J lost 7 bases. The CDR3 has 13 amino acids. DNA of the CDR3: TGCGCCAGCAGCTCACTAGCGGAGGGGACCCAGTACTTC. It encodes CASSSLAEGTQYF.

This clonotype was detected ten times or more. The V call is TRBV28, the J call TRBJ1-1; possible D gene TRBD1, 5 bases. The CDR3 is made up of 15 amino acids. The germline V gene has CDR1 MDHEN and CDR2 SYDVKM. V was clipped by 5 bases and J by 0 bases, with 13 bases between them. The CDR3 reads CASSQPGRMNTEAFF. The CDR3 DNA sequence: TGTGCCAGCAGTCAACCGGGACGGATGAACACTGAAGCTTTCTTT.

This clonotype was counted a few times. This chain uses TRBV19 with TRBJ2-5; 7 bases line up with TRBD1. V lost 2 bases to trimming and J lost 2 bases; unmatched junction nucleotides: 11. The CDR3 is 17 residues long. The germline CDR1 and CDR2 sequences are LNHDA and SQIVND (reference sequence). The CDR3 here is CASSIIRAGGRQETQYF. The CDR3, as DNA: TGTGCCAGTAGTATAATTAGGGCAGGGGGTCGACAAGAGACCCAGTACTTC.

This clonotype was seen ten or more times. This chain links TRBV3-1 with TRBJ2-5, with 7 bases aligning to TRBD2. Losses at the gene ends were 5 bases for V and 5 bases for J; bases not matched to a gene: 8. CDR1 LGHDT and CDR2 YNNKEL come from the germline V gene (reference sequence). This CDR3 is 14 amino acids long. The CDR3 spells CASSYRTSMETQYF. The CDR3 nucleotides are TGTGCCAGCAGCTATCGGACTAGTATGGAGACCCAGTACTTC.

V is TRBV12-3 or TRBV12-4 and J is TRBJ2-7; tentatively, D is TRBD1 or TRBD2 (5 bases each). Trimming left V 4 bases short and J 12 bases short, with 19 bases between. CDR3 length equals 13 residues. The CDR3 DNA reads as TGTGCCAGCAGTTGGGCCGGGACCCAGACTCCGTACTTC. Its protein is CASSWAGTQTPYF.

A note on this clonotype: Just one base apart from a much larger clone, this may be a read error. J is TRBJ2-7 and V is TRBV4-1; unclear D gene. CDR1 and CDR2 from the germline V gene are MGHRA and YSYEKL. The CDR3 is 14 amino acids. For the CDR3, the DNA is TGCGCCAGCAGACAAGGAAGTGGCGCGTACGAGCAGTACTTC. Its translation is CASRQGSGAYEQYF.

J is TRBJ1-1 and V is TRBV5-1, with no clear D. Germline lookup yields CDR1 SGHRS and CDR2 YFSETQ. The CDR3 runs to 13 residues. V was pared by 4 bases and J by 10 bases, with 17 bases between. The CDR3 sequence: CASSPEGGSGAFF. The CDR3 region has the DNA TGCGCCAGCAGCCCGGAGGGTGGCAGCGGAGCTTTCTTT.

In this sample, this clonotype turned up many times. The V and J genes are TRBV28 and TRBJ2-7, with D perhaps given as TRBD1 or TRBD2 (5 bases each). Per germline, CDR1 MDHEN and CDR2 SYDVKM. V was clipped by 0 bases and J by 0 bases, with 12 bases between them. The CDR3 is 16 residues long. DNA for the CDR3: TGTGCCAGCAGTTTATGGGGGGTTCCCATCTCCTACGAGCAGTACTTC. It yields the protein CASSLWGVPISYEQYF. The whole variable domain, remainder taken from reference TRBV28 and TRBJ2-7, is DVKVTQSSRYLVKRTGEKVFLECVQDMDHENMFWYRQDPGLGLRLIYFSYDVKMKEKGDIPEGYSVSREKKERFSLILESASTNQTSMYLCASSLWGVPISYEQYFGPGTRLTVT.